This TCR beta chain was retrieved from a study of T cell responses to AZD1222 COVID-19 vaccine. Study observations and caveats: Only after the peak T cell response were repertoires sampled. Regions 160-218 and 743-854 dominated among vaccine-associated CD4 TCRs spanning spike. Most donors were white British, females outnumbered males, and clonal diversity was possibly underestimated.

CDR3 length equals 22 residues. Investigators merged groups given second doses at roughly 4 or roughly 12 weeks. Some clones are missing from TCRdb's copy, which holds only in-frame ones; the method was immunoSEQ multiplex PCR. The data show under 150,000 clones, about nine tenths seen once. Remarks on this clone: What it recognizes is unknown.

Sample: peripheral blood, taken 28 days after the second AZD1222 dose. The chain couples TRBV21-1 to TRBJ1-6; TRBD1, the table's D call, lacks a check against the DNA. TRBV21-1 represents a pseudogene. The receptor was derived from an adult who received the AZD1222 COVID-19 vaccine. CDR3 in DNA: TGTGCCAGCAGCAAAATCCACTCCGGGACAGATTGGACGTCGCCTCTGGATTCACCCCTCCACTTT. Protein: CASSKIHSGTDWTSPLDSPLHF.